This T cell receptor (beta chain) appears in the sequencing data of a study of T cells in Graves' hyperthyroidism and ophthalmopathy. At the level of the study: Any treatment followed the collection of peripheral blood at initial diagnosis. Study-wide results and caveats: Peripheral blood also featured most of the thyroid clonotypes expanded above 0.001. Using 13 V-J features, a model discriminated ophthalmopathy from stable hyperthyroidism.

The V gene's germline CDR1 is SNHLY and CDR2 FYNNEI. Trimming shortened V by 10 bases and J by 4 bases, and 14 bases separated the two germline ends. The CDR3 has 13 amino acids. Comments on this clonotype: Its matching antigen is unknown. This sequence may be a read error, since a much larger clone differs from it by one base.

Uncontrolled infection, other autoimmune disease, pregnancy and lactation each barred patients from inclusion. From RNA transcripts, TCR beta CDR3 regions were amplified. Using the HTBI primer set, a first-round RT-PCR was run on the TCR CDR3. TCRdb re-analysed the multiplex PCR reads in MiXCR, keeping a single row per CDR3 protein. The sample lists more than 300,000 distinct CDR3 sequences, roughly 15% occurring once. The rearrangement uses TRBV2 and TRBJ2-1, with D possibly called TRBD1 or TRBD2 (5 bases each). The source of this sequence is a woman under 40 with Graves' ophthalmopathy. Sample: blood. The CDR3 loop reads CAIRGSRYNEQFF. As DNA, the CDR3 is TGTGCCATCCGGGGCAGTAGATACAATGAGCAGTTCTTC.